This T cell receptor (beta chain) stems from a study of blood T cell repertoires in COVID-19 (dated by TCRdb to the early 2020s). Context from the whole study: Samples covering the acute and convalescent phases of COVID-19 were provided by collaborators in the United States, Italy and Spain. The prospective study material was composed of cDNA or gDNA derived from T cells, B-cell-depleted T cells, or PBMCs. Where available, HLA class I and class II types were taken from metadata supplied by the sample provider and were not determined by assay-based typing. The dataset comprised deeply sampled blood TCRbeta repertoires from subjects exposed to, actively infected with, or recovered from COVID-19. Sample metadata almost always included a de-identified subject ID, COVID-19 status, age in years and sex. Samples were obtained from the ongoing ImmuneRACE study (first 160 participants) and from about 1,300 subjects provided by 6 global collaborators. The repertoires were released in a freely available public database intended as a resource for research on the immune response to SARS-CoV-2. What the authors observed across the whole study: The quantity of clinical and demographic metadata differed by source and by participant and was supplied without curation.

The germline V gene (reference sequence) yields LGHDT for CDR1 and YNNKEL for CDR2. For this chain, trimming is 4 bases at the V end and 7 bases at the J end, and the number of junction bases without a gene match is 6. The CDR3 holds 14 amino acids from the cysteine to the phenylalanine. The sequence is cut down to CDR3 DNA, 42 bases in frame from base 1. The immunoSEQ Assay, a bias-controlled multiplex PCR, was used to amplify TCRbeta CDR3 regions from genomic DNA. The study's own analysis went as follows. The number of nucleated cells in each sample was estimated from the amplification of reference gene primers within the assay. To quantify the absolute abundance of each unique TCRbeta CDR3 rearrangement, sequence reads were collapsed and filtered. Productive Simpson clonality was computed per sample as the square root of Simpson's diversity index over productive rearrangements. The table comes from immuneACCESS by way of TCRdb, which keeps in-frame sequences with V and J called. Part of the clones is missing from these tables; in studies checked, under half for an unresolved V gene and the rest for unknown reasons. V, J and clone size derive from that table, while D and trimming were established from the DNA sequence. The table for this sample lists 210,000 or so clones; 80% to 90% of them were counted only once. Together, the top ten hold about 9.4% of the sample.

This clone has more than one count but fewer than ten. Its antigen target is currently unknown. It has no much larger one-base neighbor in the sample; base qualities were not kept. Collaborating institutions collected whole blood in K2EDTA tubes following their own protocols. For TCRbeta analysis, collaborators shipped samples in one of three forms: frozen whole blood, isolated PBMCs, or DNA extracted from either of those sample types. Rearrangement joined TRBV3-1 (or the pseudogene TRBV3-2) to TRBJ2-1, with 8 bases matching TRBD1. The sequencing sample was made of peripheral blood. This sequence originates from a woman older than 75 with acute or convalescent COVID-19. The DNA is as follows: TGTGCCAGCAGCCCAAACTACAGGGGGAATGAGCAGTTCTTC. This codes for CASSPNYRGNEQFF.